This passage covers 16 T cell receptor beta chains from one sample sequenced in a study of a mutant IDH1 vaccine in newly diagnosed glioma. What these receptors recognize is not known. The time point denotes: week 23, last vaccination. The study gave 300 ug of mutant IDH1 20-mer peptide per vaccine dose, with topical imiquimod. The table came from immunoSEQ multiplex PCR; TCRdb's copy has only in-frame clones and leaves some out. The table includes 50,000 to 70,000 clones, 85% to 90% detected once. Sequencing was performed on PBMCs, taken from a glioma patient whose treatment included an IDH1 peptide vaccine. These receptors were taken from a man in his forties or fifties with glioma.

The chain links TRBV27 to TRBJ2-5; no firm D call. The V and J ends lost 8 bases and 0 bases respectively, with 4 bases between them. The CDR3 sequence is 11 residues long. Germline V lookup: CDR1 MNHEY, CDR2 SMNVEV (reference sequence). The CDR3 loop reads CASGYQETQYF. Written as DNA, the CDR3 is TGTGCCAGCGGGTACCAAGAGACCCAGTACTTC.

This chain connects TRBV6-1 to TRBJ1-1; possible D gene TRBD1, 5 bases. The CDR3 loop spans 13 amino acids. V gave up 7 bases and J gave up 3 bases, with 12 bases separating them. Germline CDR1 is MNHNS and CDR2 is SASEGT. The CDR3 loop is CASMRGGDTEAFF. CDR3 DNA sequence: TGTGCCAGCATGAGGGGAGGAGACACTGAAGCTTTCTTT.

CDR3 protein: CASSLQQGPYEQYF. CDR3 coding DNA: TGTGCCAGCAGCTTACAGCAGGGTCCCTACGAGCAGTACTTC. The chain carries TRBV7-3 and TRBJ2-7; D perhaps matches TRBD1 (5 bases). V lost 2 bases, J lost 2 bases, and 10 bases lay in between. Germline loops: CDR1 SGHTA, CDR2 FQGTGA. This CDR3 contains 14 residues.

The chain carries TRBV13 and TRBJ2-2; 7 bases are a match to TRBD1. The CDR3 is 14 amino acids. Germline V gene lookup returns CDR1 PRHDT and CDR2 FYEKMQ (reference sequence). Losses at the gene ends were 5 bases for V and 5 bases for J; bases not matched to a gene: 5. CDR3 region: CASSRQGWTGELFF. Here the CDR3 DNA reads TGTGCCAGCAGCCGACAGGGTTGGACCGGGGAGCTGTTTTTT. The full variable domain, rest sourced from reference TRBV13 and TRBJ2-2, is AAGVIQSPRHLIKEKRETATLKCYPIPRHDTVYWYQQGPGQDPQFLISFYEKMQSDKGSIPDRFSAQQFSDYHSELNMSSLELGDSALYFCASSRQGWTGELFFGEGSRLTVL.

The rearrangement joins TRBV18 to TRBJ2-5; D is ambiguous. Trimming removed 6 bases at V and 4 bases at J, with 6 bases between. Germline V gene lookup returns CDR1 KGHSH and CDR2 LQKENI. The CDR3 consists of 11 residues. The CDR3 loop reads CASSSGETQYF. The CDR3 DNA is TGTGCCAGCTCGTCCGGAGAGACCCAGTACTTC.

The chain recombines TRBV5-3 with TRBJ2-2; 10 bases line up with TRBD1. TRBV5-3 is an open reading frame, and its role is uncertain. The CDR3 totals 15 residues. V lost 1 base and J lost 5; bases outside the gene matches: 2. CDR3 DNA: TGTGCCAGAAGCTTGTGGGGACAGGGGACCGGGGAGCTGTTTTTT. Protein sequence: CARSLWGQGTGELFF.

The chain carries TRBV28 and TRBJ2-7; TRBD1 is a possible D gene (5 bases). V was cut by 6 bases and J by 2 bases, with 23 bases left in between. CDR1 and CDR2 (germline): MDHEN, SYDVKM. The CDR3 length is 17 residues. CDR3 nucleotide sequence: TGTGCCAGCAGCACATACGGAACAAGCAGGGTAGCCTACGAGCAGTACTTC. Its translation: CASSTYGTSRVAYEQYF.

The CDR3 reads CASSQDQGANTEAFF. In DNA, the CDR3 is TGTGCCAGCAGCCAAGATCAGGGGGCGAACACTGAAGCTTTCTTT. The V call is TRBV4-2, the J call TRBJ1-1; 8 bases align to TRBD1. Germline CDR1 is LGHNA and CDR2 is YNFKEQ. The junction had 1 base not matched to a gene; V was cut back by 0 bases and J by 1 base. The CDR3 contains 15 residues.

This clone appeared a few times. The chain recombines TRBV19 with TRBJ2-7, with TRBD2 identical over 8 bases. The germline CDR1 and CDR2 sequences are LNHDA and SQIVND (reference sequence). V lost 4 bases to trimming and J lost 3 bases; unmatched junction nucleotides: 11. The CDR3 is 16 amino acids. The CDR3 nucleotides read TGTGCCAGTAGTACAGTCCCCGGCGGGAGGAGCTACGAGCAGTACTTC. Amino acids: CASSTVPGGRSYEQYF.

The J gene is TRBJ2-2, the V gene TRBV5-4; D remains ambiguous. The CDR3 length is 11 residues. V shed 5 bases and J shed 9 bases, with 8 bases lying between them. The germline V gene has CDR1 SGHNT and CDR2 YYREEE (reference sequence). CDR3 in DNA: TGTGCCAGCAGATTCAACCGGGAGCTGTTTTTT. Its protein is CASRFNRELFF.

The chain combines TRBV19 with TRBJ1-5; TRBD1 matches 7 bases. The CDR3 covers 17 residues. In germline, CDR1 is LNHDA, CDR2 SQIVND (reference sequence). V trimming: 4 bases; J trimming: 0 bases; junction bases outside the gene matches: 9. The CDR3 DNA reads TGTGCCAGTAGTACGCAACCACAGGGGACTAGCAATCAGCCCCAGCATTTT. Translating it yields CASSTQPQGTSNQPQHF.

A single count supports this clone. The V call is TRBV27, the J call TRBJ1-2; no definite D call. There are 12 residues in the CDR3. Germline CDR1 and CDR2: MNHEY and SMNVEV (reference sequence). V was clipped by 8 bases and J by 8 bases, with 15 bases between them. CDR3 amino acids: CASREIAGGYTF. The DNA for the CDR3 is TGTGCCAGCCGCGAGATAGCAGGAGGCTACACCTTC.

A single count supports this clone. V usage is TRBV4-1 and J usage is TRBJ1-4; TRBD1 agrees at 9 bases. V gave up 2 bases and J gave up 8 bases; unmatched junction bases: 12. The CDR3 runs to 17 residues. Per the germline V gene, CDR1 is MGHRA and CDR2 is YSYEKL. CDR3 region: CASSQSLGGQGGEKLFF. Here the CDR3 DNA reads TGCGCCAGCAGCCAATCTCTCGGGGGACAGGGCGGAGAAAAACTGTTTTTT.

This clone was seen just once. The rearrangement uses TRBV18 and TRBJ1-2, with 7 bases aligning to TRBD1. This CDR3 is built from 14 residues. In germline, CDR1 is KGHSH, CDR2 LQKENI. Losses at the gene ends were 6 bases for V and 3 bases for J; bases not matched to a gene: 7. For the CDR3, the DNA is TGTGCCAGCTCCCAAGCCGGGACAGACTATGGCTACACCTTC. It encodes CASSQAGTDYGYTF.

The chain has TRBV5-1 and TRBJ1-2; no reliable D call. Per the germline V gene, CDR1 is SGHRS and CDR2 is YFSETQ. The ends were cut back, 0 bases at V and 10 bases at J, with 7 bases in the middle. The CDR3 loop spans 11 amino acids. This CDR3 is CASSLGIDYTF. The CDR3 nucleotides are TGCGCCAGCAGCTTGGGTATCGACTACACCTTC. The full variable domain, its missing parts supplied by reference TRBV5-1 and TRBJ1-2, is KAGVTQTPRYLIKTRGQQVTLSCSPISGHRSVSWYQQTPGQGLQFLFEYFSETQRNKGNFPGRFSGRQFSNSRSEMNVSTLELGDSALYLCASSLGIDYTFGSGTRLTVV.

J is TRBJ2-3 and V is TRBV19, with 8 bases fitting TRBD2. J was trimmed by 7 bases and V by 1 base; bases with no gene match: 7. Germline V gene sequence: CDR1 LNHDA, CDR2 SQIVND (reference sequence). The length of the CDR3 is 15 residues. CDR3 residues: CASSIVAAGANTQYF. DNA of the CDR3: TGTGCCAGTAGTATAGTGGCAGCGGGAGCAAATACGCAGTATTTT.